Below, 17 T cell receptor beta chains from the same sample are listed, as sequenced in a study of OX40 agonist ivuxolimab in advanced cancers. Data came from immunoSEQ multiplex PCR; TCRdb stores just in-frame clones and leaves some out. The sample yields 82,000 or so clones, 85% seen once. The specimen comprised CD4+ or CD8+ T cells sorted from blood, sampled in a trial of the OX40 agonist ivuxolimab. Receptors originate from an adult with an advanced solid tumor such as melanoma, head and neck, liver or kidney cancer.

The CDR3 reads CASSARGRTGHNEQFF. The CDR3, as DNA: TGTGCCAGCAGCGCCAGGGGGCGGACGGGACACAATGAGCAGTTCTTC. The J gene is TRBJ2-1, the V gene TRBV9, with TRBD1 matching over 8 bases. V lost 3 bases, J lost 5 bases, and 10 bases stayed unmatched. Germline loops: CDR1 SGDLS, CDR2 YYNGEE. The CDR3 extends over 16 amino acids.

The chain employs TRBV29-1 and TRBJ1-2, with D perhaps matching TRBD1 (5 bases). Trimming pared 4 bases from V and 2 bases from J, leaving 8 bases between. This CDR3 is 12 amino acids long. Per the germline V gene, CDR1 is SQVTM and CDR2 is ANQGSEA. The CDR3 DNA follows: TGCAGCGTTGGGGACGCGAACTATGGCTACACCTTC. It specifies CSVGDANYGYTF.

The chain recombines TRBV5-1 with TRBJ2-5; D may be TRBD1 or TRBD2 (6 bases each). Gene TRBJ2-7 matches the end of the DNA better, so the J call may be wrong. CDR1 and CDR2 (germline): SGHRS, YFSETQ. The CDR3 runs 14 residues. CDR3 in amino acids: CASSLDGGPYEQYF. The CDR3, as DNA: TGCGCCAGCAGCTTGGATGGGGGGCCCTACGAGCAGTACTTC.

The gene calls are TRBV21-1 and TRBJ1-6. TRBV21-1 is an annotated pseudogene. The CDR3 has 13 amino acids. The CDR3 loop reads CASRPGLNSPLHF. The CDR3 region has the DNA TGTGCCAGCCGGCCGGGGCTTAATTCACCCCTCCACTTT.

CDR3 bases: TGTGCCAGCAGCTTTGGGACGGATAATTCACCCCTCCACTTT. It yields the protein CASSFGTDNSPLHF. The gene calls are TRBV7-3 and TRBJ1-6; D is perhaps TRBD1 (5 bases). V was cut by 3 bases and J by 5 bases, with 8 bases left in between. Germline CDR1 reads SGHTA; CDR2 reads FQGTGA. The CDR3 spans 14 residues.

This clone came up a few times. This chain links TRBV28 with TRBJ1-5; no clear D. CDR1 is MDHEN and CDR2 is SYDVKM in the germline V gene. Trimming left V 5 bases short and J 6 bases short, with 8 bases between. The CDR3 contains 12 residues. In DNA form, the CDR3 reads TGTGCCAGCAGTGCCTCAATTCAGCCCCAGCATTTT. Translated: CASSASIQPQHF.

This chain joins TRBV30 and TRBJ2-7; D could derive from TRBD1 or TRBD2 (5 bases each). Germline CDR1 is GTSNPN and CDR2 is SVGIG (reference sequence). V lost 6 bases to trimming and J lost 3 bases, with 12 bases between them. The CDR3 loop spans 12 amino acids. In DNA, the CDR3 is TGTGCCTGCGACTACCAGGGCTACGAGCAGTACTTC. It encodes CACDYQGYEQYF.

This clone was seen just once. V gene TRBV5-1 combines with J gene TRBJ1-5; 8 bases map to TRBD1. The germline CDR1 and CDR2 sequences are SGHRS and YFSETQ. V lost 0 bases to trimming and J lost 9 bases; unmatched junction nucleotides: 8. The CDR3 has 15 residues. The chain's CDR3 is CASSLVGQGEGPQHF. The DNA for the CDR3 is TGCGCCAGCAGCTTGGTCGGACAGGGTGAGGGGCCCCAGCATTTT.

The rearrangement uses TRBV21-1 and TRBJ2-7; TRBD2 reflects the table's D call only, with no check against the DNA. TRBV21-1 is designated a pseudogene. CDR3 length: 15 amino acids. CDR3 protein: CASSTAEFNPYEQYF. The DNA for the CDR3 is TGTGCCAGCAGCACCGCGGAGTTTAACCCCTACGAGCAGTACTTC.

The chain uses TRBV10-3 and TRBJ2-1; TRBD1 agrees at 9 bases. The CDR3 is 17 residues long. The V gene's germline CDR1 is ENHRY and CDR2 SYGVKD. Germline trimming cut 3 bases from V and 9 bases from J; bases unmatched to any gene: 15. DNA for the CDR3: TGTGCCATCAGTGACCTTCCATCCGGGACAGGGTTGAGTGAGCAGTTCTTC. It is translated as CAISDLPSGTGLSEQFF.

The chain employs TRBV11-3 and TRBJ2-1; TRBD2 aligns across 8 bases. CDR1 is SGHNT and CDR2 is YENEEA in the germline V gene. This CDR3 comprises 15 residues. J lost 0 bases, V lost 8 bases, and 6 bases had no gene match. CDR3 residues: CASSRRGVSYNEQFF. CDR3 nucleotides: TGTGCCAGCTCTCGGCGGGGGGTCTCCTACAATGAGCAGTTCTTC. The full variable domain, in which reference TRBV11-3 and TRBJ2-1 provide the parts outside the CDR3, is EAGVVQSPRYKIIEKKQPVAFWCNPISGHNTLYWYLQNLGQGPELLIRYENEEAVDDSQLPKDRFSAERLKGVDSTLKIQPAELGDSAVYLCASSRRGVSYNEQFFGPGTRLTVL.

J is TRBJ1-5 and V is TRBV28; 9 positions match TRBD1. CDR1 and CDR2 (germline): MDHEN, SYDVKM. The trim removed 5 bases at V and 6 bases at J, leaving 8 bases unmatched. This CDR3 comprises 15 residues. CDR3 in DNA: TGTGCCAGCAGTATAAACACAGGGGGCGGTCAGCCCCAGCATTTT. Translation: CASSINTGGGQPQHF.

V gene TRBV29-1 combines with J gene TRBJ2-3, with 7 bases matching TRBD2. The V and J ends lost 4 bases and 1 base, in that order; junction bases with no gene match: 5. Germline V gene data show CDR1 as SQVTM and CDR2 as ANQGSEA. This CDR3 comprises 14 residues. The CDR3 region is CSVVPRERTDTQYF. The CDR3 region has the DNA TGCAGCGTTGTACCGCGGGAGCGCACAGATACGCAGTATTTT.

The chain links TRBV28 to TRBJ1-2; unclear D gene. The CDR3 contains 16 residues. With 5 bases removed from V and 6 bases from J, the gap between germline ends came to 22 bases. Germline V gene lookup returns CDR1 MDHEN and CDR2 SYDVKM. The CDR3 here is CASSSGSGVLENGYTF. CDR3 nucleotide sequence: TGTGCCAGCAGTAGTGGCTCGGGCGTCCTTGAGAATGGCTACACCTTC.

CDR3 protein: CASSVTGGAFF. The CDR3 bases are TGTGCCAGCAGTGTTACGGGAGGGGCTTTCTTT. This chain uses TRBV2 with TRBJ1-1; D is undetermined. Trimming left V 4 bases short and J 11 bases short, with 11 bases between. Per germline, CDR1 SNHLY and CDR2 FYNNEI. The CDR3 length is 11 residues.

The chain employs TRBV9 and TRBJ2-1; the D gene is possibly TRBD2 (6 bases). This CDR3 spans 15 amino acids. V shed 0 bases and J shed 8 bases, with 15 bases lying between them. The germline V gene encodes CDR1 SGDLS and CDR2 YYNGEE. In nucleotides, the CDR3 is TGTGCCAGCAGCGTAGGGCTAGCGTTTGGGGATGAGCAGTTCTTC. It is translated as CASSVGLAFGDEQFF. The full variable domain, completed using reference TRBV9 and TRBJ2-1, is DSGVTQTPKHLITATGQRVTLRCSPRSGDLSVYWYQQSLDQGLQFLIQYYNGEERAKGNILERFSAQQFPDLHSELNLSSLELGDSALYFCASSVGLAFGDEQFFGPGTRLTVL.

The chain is built from TRBV5-1 and TRBJ2-3; 14 bases are a match to TRBD2. Germline V gives CDR1 SGHRS, CDR2 YFSETQ. CDR3 length equals 16 residues. After removal of 3 bases from V and 1 base from J, the junction contained 1 base not matched to a gene. DNA for the CDR3: TGCGCCAGCAGCTGGGGACTAGCGGGGGGCACAGATACGCAGTATTTT. Translated, it gives CASSWGLAGGTDTQYF.